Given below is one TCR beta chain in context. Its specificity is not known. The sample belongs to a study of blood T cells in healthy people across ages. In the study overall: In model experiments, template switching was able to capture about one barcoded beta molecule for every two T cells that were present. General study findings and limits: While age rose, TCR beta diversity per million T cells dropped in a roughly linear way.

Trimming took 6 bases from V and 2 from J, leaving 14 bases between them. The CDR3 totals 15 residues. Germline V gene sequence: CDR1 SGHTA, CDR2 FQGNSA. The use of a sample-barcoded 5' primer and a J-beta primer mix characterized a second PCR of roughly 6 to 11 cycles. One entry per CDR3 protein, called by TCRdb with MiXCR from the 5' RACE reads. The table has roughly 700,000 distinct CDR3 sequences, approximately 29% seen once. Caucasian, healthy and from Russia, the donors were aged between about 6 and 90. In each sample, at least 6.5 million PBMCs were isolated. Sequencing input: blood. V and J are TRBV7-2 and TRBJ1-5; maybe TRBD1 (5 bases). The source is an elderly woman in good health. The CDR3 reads CASSSQAGGNQPQHF. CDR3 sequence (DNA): TGTGCCAGCAGTTCCCAGGCGGGGGGCAATCAGCCCCAGCATTTT.